This T cell receptor (beta chain) comes out of a study of CD8+ T cells in alopecia areata. The CDR3 consists of 14 residues. The ends were cut back, 4 bases at V and 5 bases at J, with 14 bases in the middle. Germline V gene sequence: CDR1 SGHAT, CDR2 FQNNGV. cDNA reverse transcribed from extracted RNA served as the sequencing template. TCRdb's table, derived via immunoSEQ multiplex PCR, lists solely in-frame clones and lacks some. The sample contains 200,000 to 250,000 clones, roughly 57% of which appear only once. This chain links TRBV11-2 with TRBJ2-5, with D hard to call. The sample was CD4+ T cells sorted from blood, taken at week 0. The sequence came from a human donor with alopecia areata. The CDR3 loop is CASSWIMGIETQYF. The CDR3 coding sequence is TGTGCCAGCAGCTGGATTATGGGGATCGAGACCCAGTACTTC.